This T cell receptor (beta chain) was captured in a study of shared clonotypes between healthy human individuals. Study overall: Contributing individuals were two females and three males aged 18 to 49.

The CDR3 loop spans 15 amino acids. Germline V gives CDR1 KGHSH, CDR2 LQKENI. V was clipped by 1 base and J by 2 bases, with 12 bases between them. In the CD4+ fraction, cells were divided into CD45RA+ naive and CD45RA-negative memory subsets. Deep was the level at which the assay was run. Replicate PCRs run on sorted subsets employed approximately 200 ng DNA, approximately 30,000 T cell genomes. Generated by immunoSEQ multiplex PCR, the TCRdb table keeps only in-frame clones and is missing some. The sample includes 640,000 or so clones, around 72% of them seen just once. The sample consisted of memory CD4+ T cells sorted from blood. The sample's subset: CD45RA-negative fraction. This TCR derives from a woman younger than 45 in good health. The chain uses TRBV18 and TRBJ2-7; D is possibly TRBD1 or TRBD2 (6 bases each). The CDR3 loop reads CASSPRGADPYEQYF. The CDR3 bases are TGTGCCAGCTCACCACGGGGGGCGGACCCCTACGAGCAGTACTTC.